The clone carrying this T cell receptor beta chain has at least ten counts. The target antigen is unknown. Genomic DNA was the source, and TCR beta CDR3 was amplified from it by two-round multiplex PCR. Primers were specific to each TRBV and TRBJ gene in first-round PCR. For its second round, the PCR relied on universal primers. TCRdb called the multiplex PCR reads again in MiXCR, with one record for every CDR3 protein. The data hold about 34,000 distinct CDR3 sequences, with approximately 36% observed a single time. CDR3 length equals 15 residues. The ends lost 3 bases at V and 2 bases at J; junction bases unmatched: 6. Germline V gene lookup returns CDR1 ENHRY and CDR2 SYGVKD. This sample is drawn from a study of prognosis after radiotherapy for stage I lung cancer. There were about 6 milliliters of peripheral blood drawn at each of two time points. Study-level results: Counted unique TCR clones declined after stereotactic body radiation therapy (median about 10,000 versus 6,900).

The chain couples TRBV10-3 to TRBJ2-7; TRBD1 matches at 8 bases. The receptor comes from a donor aged 50 or older with non-small cell lung cancer. This material consisted of PBMCs, taken before or after stereotactic body radiation therapy (not recorded which). CDR3 amino acids: CAISDPGQVAYEQYF. DNA of the CDR3: TGTGCCATCAGTGACCCGGGACAGGTTGCCTACGAGCAGTACTTC.